The rows below give T cell receptor beta chains drawn from one sample of a study of blood T cell repertoires in COVID-19. The method was immunoSEQ multiplex PCR; TCRdb's version includes in-frame clones alone and lacks a portion of them. The sample lists over 200,000 clones, roughly 86% seen once, with about 2.5% in the top ten. Sequencing input: peripheral blood. The receptors were sampled from a woman in her forties or fifties with acute or convalescent COVID-19. Both conserved end residues are part of each CDR3. The D gene is left open where the match is weak. Not all rows give a size; the values are once, few, many and, for expanded clones, a class.

>14|TRBV7-9|TRBJ1-2|.|.
CASSLDPGNYGYTF
TGTGCCAGCAGCTTAGATCCGGGAAACTATGGCTACACCTTC
>16|TRBV14|TRBJ2-2|.|TRBD2
CASSLLAGMNTGELFF
TGTGCCAGCAGCCTTCTAGCGGGAATGAACACCGGGGAGCTGTTTTTT
>14|TRBV13|TRBJ2-1|.|TRBD2
CASSFVAGDNEQFF
TGTGCCAGCAGCTTCGTCGCGGGAGACAATGAGCAGTTCTTC
>14|TRBV6-5|TRBJ1-1|.|.
CASTPPGSWMQAFF
TGTGCCAGCACCCCCCCGGGGTCATGGATGCAAGCTTTCTTT
>14|TRBV7-2|TRBJ2-1|.|TRBD2
CASTRLAGANEQFF
TGTGCCAGCACGAGACTAGCGGGAGCCAATGAGCAGTTCTTC
>11|TRBV30|TRBJ1-1|.|.
CAWSVGTEAFF
TGTGCCTGGAGTGTCGGGACTGAAGCTTTCTTT
>15|TRBV27|TRBJ2-7|.|TRBD2
CASSLPGLAGYEQYF
TGTGCCAGCAGTTTACCGGGGCTAGCGGGCTACGAGCAGTACTTC
>16|TRBV6-1|TRBJ2-2|.|TRBD2
CASSETSGRAGGELFF
TGTGCCAGCAGTGAAACTAGCGGGAGGGCTGGCGGGGAGCTGTTTTTT
>11|TRBV5-6|TRBJ2-7|.|.
CASSLSVEQYF
TGTGCCAGCAGCTTGTCCGTCGAGCAGTACTTC
>18|TRBV5-6|TRBJ2-2|.|TRBD2
CASSPGTSGPASTGELFF
TGTGCCAGCAGCCCGGGGACTAGCGGGCCTGCGAGCACCGGGGAGCTGTTTTTT
>14|TRBV28|TRBJ2-1|.|TRBD2
CASTRVGDYYEQFF
TGTGCCAGCACCCGGGTAGGGGACTACTATGAGCAGTTCTTC
>16|TRBV19|TRBJ2-5|.|.
CASSIFSSPEVGTQYF
TGTGCCAGTAGTATTTTTTCAAGCCCCGAGGTAGGGACCCAGTACTTC
>12|TRBV28|TRBJ1-2|.|.
CASSLASYGYTF
TGTGCCAGCAGTTTAGCCAGCTATGGCTACACCTTC
>13|TRBV28|TRBJ2-7|.|.
CASGVRGGWEQYF
TGTGCCAGCGGTGTTCGGGGTGGGTGGGAGCAGTACTTC
>15|TRBV6-5|TRBJ1-2|.|TRBD1
CASSHRQGEVYGYTF
TGTGCCAGCAGTCACAGACAGGGTGAGGTCTATGGCTACACCTTC
>14|TRBV5-1|TRBJ1-3|.|.
CASSLAEPGNTIYF
TGCGCCAGCAGCTTGGCCGAGCCCGGAAACACCATATATTTT
>13|TRBV5-1|TRBJ1-1|.|.
CASSTGSNTEAFF
TGCGCCAGCAGCACCGGGAGCAACACTGAAGCTTTCTTT
>12|TRBV20-1|TRBJ1-1|.|.
CSASFRDTEAFF
TGCAGTGCTAGTTTCAGGGACACTGAAGCTTTCTTT
>15|TRBV10-2|TRBJ2-5|few|.
CASSEWASAGETQYF
TGCGCCAGCAGTGAGTGGGCTAGCGCGGGGGAGACCCAGTACTTC
>18|TRBV28|TRBJ1-5|.|TRBD1
CASSLLVGGTGSNQPQHF
TGTGCCAGCAGTTTATTGGTGGGAGGGACAGGTAGCAATCAGCCCCAGCATTTT
>11|TRBV14|TRBJ2-1|.|.
CASSLYNEQFF
TGTGCCAGCAGCCTATACAATGAGCAGTTCTTC
>16|TRBV21-1|TRBJ1-5|.|.
CASSSPWDRSNQPQHF
TGTGCCAGCAGCTCACCGTGGGACAGGAGCAATCAGCCCCAGCATTTT
>14|TRBV11-2|TRBJ2-7|.|.
CASSAGSSLYEQYF
TGTGCCAGCAGCGCCGGGTCCTCTCTCTACGAGCAGTACTTC
>16|TRBV9|TRBJ2-7|.|TRBD1
CASSAPRTGRKDEQYF
TGTGCCAGCAGCGCACCGAGGACAGGTCGTAAGGACGAGCAGTACTTC
>13|TRBV10-3|TRBJ1-1|once|.
CAITLEMNTEAFF
TGTGCCATCACCCTAGAAATGAACACTGAAGCTTTCTTT
>15|TRBV19|TRBJ2-1|once|TRBD2
CASSILGSGREEQFF
TGTGCCAGTAGTATTCTGGGTAGCGGGAGGGAAGAGCAGTTCTTC
>15|TRBV7-2|TRBJ2-5|once|TRBD2
CASSGLAGRGETQYF
TGTGCCAGCAGCGGACTAGCGGGCCGAGGGGAGACCCAGTACTTC
>14|TRBV29-1|TRBJ2-1|.|TRBD1
CSVEVQGLRNEQFF
TGCAGCGTTGAAGTACAGGGGCTAAGGAATGAGCAGTTCTTC
>14|TRBV10-3|TRBJ1-2|.|TRBD1
CAISTTGGNYGYTF
TGTGCCATCAGTACGACAGGGGGCAACTATGGCTACACCTTC
>16|TRBV4-3|TRBJ2-1|.|.
CASSQAHSRSYNEQFF
TGCGCCAGCAGCCAAGCCCACAGCCGCTCCTACAATGAGCAGTTCTTC
>16|TRBV19|TRBJ1-2|.|TRBD1
CASSRLRTGDNYGYTF
TGTGCCAGTAGTCGATTGAGGACAGGCGATAACTATGGCTACACCTTC
>12|TRBV28|TRBJ1-4|.|.
CASSSRDEKLFF
TGTGCCAGCAGTAGCAGGGATGAAAAACTGTTTTTT
>13|TRBV19|TRBJ2-2|.|.
CASSSQGFGELFF
TGTGCCAGTAGTAGCCAGGGGTTCGGGGAGCTGTTTTTT
>14|TRBV7-3|TRBJ1-1|.|TRBD1
CASSLFKGATEAFF
TGTGCCAGCAGCTTATTTAAGGGGGCGACTGAAGCTTTCTTT
>14|TRBV30|TRBJ2-7|.|.
CAWSVLPGSYEQYF
TGTGCCTGGAGTGTACTCCCAGGGTCCTACGAGCAGTACTTC
>14|TRBV28|TRBJ2-7|.|TRBD2
CASSRAGGNSEQYF
TGTGCCAGCAGCCGAGCGGGAGGGAATAGCGAGCAGTACTTC
>16|TRBV9|TRBJ2-5|.|TRBD2
CASSVDSGSRAETQYF
TGTGCCAGCAGCGTAGACAGCGGGAGTAGGGCAGAGACCCAGTACTTC
>15|TRBV5-1|TRBJ2-7|.|TRBD1
CASTAGTGTSYEQYF
TGCGCCAGCACTGCAGGGACAGGAACCTCCTACGAGCAGTACTTC
>12|TRBV30|TRBJ2-2|few|.
CAWSPNTGELFF
TGTGCCTGGAGTCCAAACACCGGGGAGCTGTTTTTT
>16|TRBV4-3|TRBJ1-6|once|TRBD1
CASSQGGTGGVSPLHF
TGCGCCAGCAGCCAAGGAGGGACAGGGGGTGTTTCACCCCTCCACTTT
>15|TRBV7-2|TRBJ2-1|.|TRBD1
CASSPSTGDYNEQFF
TGTGCCAGCAGCCCATCGACAGGGGATTACAATGAGCAGTTCTTC
>16|TRBV18|TRBJ2-7|.|TRBD2
CASSPPQREIDYEQYF
TGTGCCAGCTCACCACCCCAGCGGGAGATTGACTACGAGCAGTACTTC
>13|TRBV29-1|TRBJ1-2|.|.
CSVEDGEAYGYTF
TGCAGCGTTGAGGACGGGGAGGCCTATGGCTACACCTTC
>14|TRBV29-1|TRBJ2-1|.|TRBD2
CSAPGLAGHNEQFF
TGCAGCGCGCCGGGACTAGCGGGACACAATGAGCAGTTCTTC
>15|TRBV7-9|TRBJ2-1|.|.
CAGWVPGLAYNEQFF
TGTGCCGGGTGGGTACCGGGACTGGCTTACAATGAGCAGTTCTTC
>16|TRBV5-6|TRBJ2-7|.|TRBD2
CASSLFLAGLIYEQYF
TGTGCCAGCAGCTTGTTCCTAGCGGGATTGATCTACGAGCAGTACTTC